The 24 T cell receptor beta chains given below trace back to one sample, sequenced in a study of tumor and adjacent non-tumor tissue in lung cancer. A modified ARM-PCR protocol with three rounds of nested PCR amplified TCRbeta. TCRdb fed the multiplex PCR reads into MiXCR, producing one record per CDR3 protein. The repertoire holds fewer than 90,000 distinct CDR3 sequences, with around three quarters as singletons. RNA was extracted from bulk tissue without any cell sorting. This non-tumor lung sample came from over 3 cm beyond the tumor edge. Sequencing was done on a sample of distant non-tumor lung tissue. All receptors derive from a woman aged 50 to 60 with non-small cell lung cancer.

A word on this clonotype: An end of the junction does not agree with germline; a read error may underlie this. The chain carries TRBV6-6 and TRBJ2-7, with D possibly TRBD2 on 5 matching bases. This CDR3 comprises 15 residues. Germline CDR1 and CDR2: MNHNY and SVGAGI (reference sequence). The CDR3 nucleotides read TGTGCCAGCCGAACCCGACTACCGGGAATATACGAGCTGTACTTC. Translating gives CASRTRLPGIYELYF.

Only one count was recorded for this clonotype. This chain links TRBV29-1 with TRBJ1-1, with D uncertain. The CDR3 sequence is 12 residues long. V lost 5 bases to trimming and J lost 4 bases, with 11 bases between them. Germline CDR1 and CDR2: SQVTM and ANQGSEA. CDR3: CSVWEGSTEAFF. The DNA for the CDR3 is TGCAGCGTTTGGGAAGGGAGCACTGAAGCTTTCTTT.

As for this clonotype: No conserved phenylalanine or tryptophan is present at the end of the CDR3, so a read error is the likely explanation. It is unclear where the CDR3 begins or ends on the DNA, so no DNA is shown, and the CDR3 is as TCRdb lists it. The chain is built from TRBV6-2 or TRBV6-3 and TRBJ2-7; whether TRBD2, the table's D call, matches the DNA was not checked. The CDR3 spans 11 residues, counting both ends. CDR1 is MNHEY, CDR2 SVGEGT, per germline. CDR3 protein: CASLAQRVKYL.

As concerns this clonotype: Given a much more abundant clone one base away, this may be a read error. V is TRBV28 and J is TRBJ2-2; D might be TRBD2 (6 bases). In germline, CDR1 is MDHEN, CDR2 SYDVKM. This CDR3 is built from 16 residues. V was clipped by 7 bases and J by 0 bases, with 15 bases between them. The CDR3 DNA reads TGTGCCAGCACCTTCCCCAGCGGGTCGAACACCGGGGAGCTGTTTTTT. Translating gives CASTFPSGSNTGELFF.

The sample holds many counts of this clonotype. The J gene is TRBJ2-1, the V gene TRBV24-1; TRBD2 matches 13 bases. The CDR3 spans 16 residues. J lost 7 bases, V lost 6 bases, and 8 bases had no gene match. The germline gives CDR1 KGHDR, CDR2 SFDVKD. The CDR3 coding sequence is TGTGCCACCAGTAGGGCCGGGACTAGCGGGACGAATGAGCAGTTCTTC. Translated: CATSRAGTSGTNEQFF.

With respect to this clonotype: The germline gene is not matched at one end of the junction; a read error may be the cause. The chain joins TRBV4-1 to TRBJ2-1; 8 nucleotides agree with TRBD1. Germline V gene data show CDR1 as MGHRA and CDR2 as YSYEKL. The CDR3 contains 15 residues. DNA for the CDR3: TGCGTCAGCAGCCAAGTGACCTCAGGGGGCGATGAGCAGTTCTTC. This gives the protein CVSSQVTSGGDEQFF.

A word on this clonotype: Germline and junction disagree at one end, which may indicate a read error. This chain's CDR3 is CVSSQQDHEQYF. In DNA, the CDR3 is TGTGTCAGCAGCCAACAAGACCACGAGCAATACTTC. V and J are TRBV4-2 and TRBJ2-7; D is undetermined. Per germline, CDR1 LGHNA and CDR2 YNFKEQ. The CDR3 sequence is 12 residues long.

Comment on this clonotype: A much larger clone is a single base away; this may be a read error. This chain uses TRBV20-1 with TRBJ2-3; 7 bases map to TRBD1. Germline lookup yields CDR1 DFQATT and CDR2 SNEGSKA (reference sequence). CDR3 length: 15 amino acids. This CDR3 is CIPRRQGVGTDTQYF. In DNA form, the CDR3 reads TGCATTCCCCGTAGACAGGGTGTAGGCACAGATACGCAGTATTTT.

This clonotype was counted only a few times. One end of the junction is discordant with germline, which a read error may explain. This chain joins TRBV28 and TRBJ2-3, with D unclear. The V gene's germline CDR1 is MDHEN and CDR2 SYDVKM. The CDR3 extends over 16 amino acids. CDR3 region: CACSLAGGPEADTQYF. In nucleotides, the CDR3 is TGTGCCTGCAGTTTAGCAGGCGGACCAGAGGCGGATACGCAGTATTTT.

This clonotype was recorded only once. The CDR3 DNA follows: TGTGCCAGCATCTCAGGACAGGACGACGGGCAGTACTTC. Its translation: CASISGQDDGQYF. This rearrangement joins TRBV11-3 to TRBJ2-7; 7 nucleotides agree with TRBD1. The CDR3 spans 13 residues. Losses at the gene ends were 7 bases for V and 9 bases for J; bases not matched to a gene: 12. CDR1 is SGHNT and CDR2 is YENEEA in the germline V gene. Full variable domain (missing parts from reference TRBV11-3 and TRBJ2-7): EAGVVQSPRYKIIEKKQPVAFWCNPISGHNTLYWYLQNLGQGPELLIRYENEEAVDDSQLPKDRFSAERLKGVDSTLKIQPAELGDSAVYLCASISGQDDGQYFGPGTRLTVT.

This clonotype counts as large (0.1 to 1%). The rearrangement uses TRBV11-2 and TRBJ2-7, with D perhaps TRBD1 or TRBD2 (5 bases each). CDR3 length equals 14 residues. V gave up 0 bases and J gave up 6 bases, with 12 bases separating them. Germline V lookup: CDR1 SGHAT, CDR2 FQNNGV. Here the CDR3 reads CASSLESGPGEQYF. CDR3 nucleotides: TGTGCCAGCAGCTTAGAGTCGGGGCCGGGCGAGCAGTACTTC.

J is TRBJ2-1 and V is TRBV6-1; D ambiguous. Between the trimmed V and J ends, which lost 2 bases and 0 bases, there was a span of 11 bases. Germline loops: CDR1 MNHNS, CDR2 SASEGT. The CDR3 has 16 amino acids. The CDR3 DNA reads as TGTGCCAGCAGTGAAACGGTGGAGAGCTCCTACAATGAGCAGTTCTTC. Protein: CASSETVESSYNEQFF.

This clonotype was counted at least ten times. V usage is TRBV20-1 and J usage is TRBJ2-7, with D tentatively TRBD2 (6 bases). Per the germline V gene, CDR1 is DFQATT and CDR2 is SNEGSKA (reference sequence). V was pared by 1 base and J by 1 base, with 14 bases between. The CDR3 sequence is 15 residues long. Here the CDR3 reads CSARAGGLISYEQYF. CDR3 bases: TGCAGTGCTAGAGCTGGAGGGCTTATATCCTACGAGCAGTACTTC.

The chain links TRBV20-1 to TRBJ1-6; D is ambiguous. Germline CDR1 DFQATT, CDR2 SNEGSKA (reference sequence). This CDR3 is built from 14 residues. The CDR3 protein is CCTRPAVGNSPLHF. In DNA form, the CDR3 reads TGCTGTACTAGACCGGCAGTGGGTAATTCACCCCTCCACTTT.

As for this clonotype: Germline and junction disagree at one end, which may indicate a read error. The chain has TRBV29-1 and TRBJ2-2; D may match TRBD1 or TRBD2 (6 bases each). Germline assignment: CDR1 SQVTM and CDR2 ANQGSEA. CDR3 length equals 15 residues. The CDR3 here is CSVEAGGTWDLGLFF. The CDR3 nucleotides are TGCAGCGTGGAAGCTGGCGGGACATGGGATTTAGGGCTGTTTTTT.

The chain recombines TRBV21-1 with TRBJ1-1; the table calls TRBD1, which could not be checked here. TRBV21-1 is classified as a pseudogene. This CDR3 has 14 residues. The CDR3 DNA reads TGTGTCAGCAGCAAAGGGGGGGGGAAATCTGAAGCTTTCTTT. This gives the protein CVSSKGGGKSEAFF.

Of note for this clonotype: At one end, the junction sequence differs from germline, possibly due to a read error. The chain links TRBV29-1 to TRBJ2-1; 7 bases match TRBD2. The germline V gene has CDR1 SQVTM and CDR2 ANQGSEA. The CDR3 runs 17 residues. Written as DNA, the CDR3 is TGCAGCGCTGAAGATGGGGAGGGGTGGAGCTCCTTCAATGAGCAGTTCTTC. Protein sequence: CSAEDGEGWSSFNEQFF.

As regards this clonotype: One junction end does not reproduce the germline sequence, and a read error may be involved. J is TRBJ2-1 and V is TRBV5-6; perhaps TRBD2 as D (5 bases). The V gene's germline CDR1 is SGHDT and CDR2 YYEEEE. The CDR3 length is 12 residues. The CDR3 reads CASSLSSNDQFF. The CDR3 coding sequence is TGTGCCAGCAGCTTGTCTAGCAATGACCAGTTCTTC.

The table lists this clonotype with many counts. The chain uses TRBV21-1 and TRBJ2-7; the D segment call TRBD2 is taken from the table without a DNA check. TRBV21-1 is reported as a pseudogene. This CDR3 comprises 16 residues. The CDR3 region is CASSKGVTSAAQVKYF. The CDR3 bases are TGTGCCAGCAGCAAGGGGGTTACTAGCGCGGCCCAAGTGAAGTACTTC.

This clonotype appeared a single time. This chain joins TRBV30 and TRBJ2-2, with 8 bases aligning to TRBD2. Germline loops: CDR1 GTSNPN, CDR2 SVGIG (reference sequence). V lost 5 bases and J lost 10; bases outside the gene matches: 15. The CDR3 is 15 amino acids. CDR3 sequence reads: CAWANGGRRAEELFF. DNA for the CDR3: TGTGCCTGGGCCAATGGCGGGAGGCGGGCCGAGGAGCTGTTTTTT.

This clonotype was picked up many times. CDR3 in DNA: TGCAGCGTTGTGCAGGCTTACACTGAAGCTTTCTTT. It is translated as CSVVQAYTEAFF. The rearrangement links TRBV29-1 to TRBJ1-1; D call uncertain. The germline V gene encodes CDR1 SQVTM and CDR2 ANQGSEA. The CDR3 sequence is 12 residues long. V lost 4 bases, J lost 3 bases, and 9 bases lay in between. Supplemented by reference TRBV29-1 and TRBJ1-1, the full variable domain reads SAVISQKPSRDICQRGTSLTIQCQVDSQVTMMFWYRQQPGQSLTLIATANQGSEATYESGFVIDKFPISRPNLTFSTLTVSNMSPEDSSIYLCSVVQAYTEAFFGQGTRLTVV.

Points on this clonotype: A read error may account for a junction end that differs from germline. The V gene is TRBV5-1, the J gene TRBJ1-1; D unresolved. CDR3 size: 13 residues. Germline V lookup: CDR1 SGHRS, CDR2 YFSETQ. CDR3: CASGFVGHIEAFF. The CDR3 bases are TGCGCCAGCGGCTTTGTGGGCCACATTGAAGCTTTCTTT.

As to this clonotype: Since no conserved phenylalanine or tryptophan closes the CDR3, a read error is the likely cause. This sequence joins TRBV29-1 and TRBJ2-1; TRBD1 agrees at 12 bases. J lost 9 bases, V lost 7 bases, and 7 bases had no gene match. This CDR3 contains 13 residues. CDR1 and CDR2 from the germline V gene are SQVTM and ANQGSEA. CDR3 region: CSADGTGGVEQFS. The DNA of the CDR3 is TGCAGCGCAGACGGGACAGGGGGCGTTGAGCAGTTCTCT.

This clonotype was seen a single time. Its ends do not fully match the called genes, so a read error is possible. The J gene is TRBJ2-7, the V gene TRBV5-5, with 7 bases aligning to TRBD2. The CDR3 is 14 residues long. Germline assignment: CDR1 SGHKS and CDR2 YYEKEE (reference sequence). Here the CDR3 reads CASSFGLVGAEQYF. CDR3 bases: TGTGCCAGTAGCTTCGGACTAGTGGGAGCCGAGCAGTACTTC.